This T cell receptor (beta chain) appears in the sequencing data of a study of shared clonotypes between healthy human individuals. V lost 3 bases to trimming and J lost 4 bases; unmatched junction nucleotides: 2. The germline V gene encodes CDR1 SGDLS and CDR2 YYNGEE. The CDR3 runs to 14 residues. On this clone itself: No antigen is known for it.

Findings and limits, study-wide: Among donors, sharing of clonotypes was expected to be affected by sequencing depth. Naive subsets typically showed greater estimated richness than memory subsets.

Running of the assay took place at deep level. Assay used: immunoSEQ multiplex PCR; TCRdb lists only in-frame clones, some missing. The top ten hold about 1.1% of the sample, which has roughly 2 million clones, less than 95% seen once. Terminally differentiated effector memory CD45RA+ cells were left out of the naive CD8 fraction, which was CD45RO-negative and positively selected for CCR7. The chain uses TRBV9 and TRBJ2-3, with 10 nucleotides matching TRBD1. The receptor's source is a man aged 18 to 30 in good health. Sequencing was done on a sample of naive CD8+ T cells sorted from blood. Written as DNA, the CDR3 is TGTGCCAGCAGCGACGGGACAGGGGCAGATACGCAGTATTTT. Protein sequence: CASSDGTGADTQYF.